What follows is one T cell receptor beta chain and its context. Antigen: not known. A much larger clone lies one base from this, so it may be a read error. The CDR3 carries no conserved terminal phenylalanine or tryptophan, so it likely arises from a read error. Trimming took off 5 bases at V and 9 bases at J, with 13 bases between the two ends. The CDR3 is 12 amino acids. CDR1 is SEHNR, CDR2 FQNEAQ, per germline (reference sequence). TCRdb re-called the 5' RACE reads with MiXCR, one entry per CDR3 protein. This table has around 50,000 distinct CDR3 sequences, around 28% appearing once. The memory fraction was CD4+CD45RO+CD25- cells. Study findings and constraints: Tumor memory CD4+ T cell TCR gene usage clustered with blood and lymph node memory CD4+ cells and lymph node naive CD4+ cells.

The rearrangement links TRBV7-9 to TRBJ1-2; D is undetermined. The sequencing input was tumor-infiltrating memory CD4+ T cells sorted from the breast tumor. The subset here: memory CD4+ T cells, CD4+CD45RO+CD25-. The source of this sequence is a female donor with breast cancer. This CDR3 is CASSIDESSYTL. CDR3 DNA: TGTGCCAGCAGCATCGACGAGAGCAGCTACACCCTC.